This T cell receptor (beta chain) was captured by sequencing in a study of tumor and adjacent non-tumor tissue in lung cancer. Study details: Patients comprised about a dozen adenocarcinoma, a couple of squamous cell carcinoma and 1 small cell lung cancer. General study findings and limits: TCR diversity was significantly greater in tumor than normal lung tissue.

Three rounds of nested PCR, following a modified ARM-PCR protocol, produced the TCRbeta library. Each CDR3 protein gets one entry after TCRdb re-called the multiplex PCR reads with MiXCR. This sample carries 120,000 or so distinct CDR3 sequences, approximately 66% of them seen once, and the ten largest clones take 13%. No cell sorting was done before RNA was extracted from the tissue. The CDR3 is 15 amino acids. Trimming removed 4 bases from V and 4 bases from J, with 15 bases in between. Germline loops: CDR1 LGHNA, CDR2 YSLEER. As regards this clonotype: Its antigen is not known. A much larger clone differs from this one at a single base, so this may be a read error.

The origin of this receptor is a man in his thirties or forties with non-small cell lung cancer. Sequencing used lung tumor tissue. The V and J genes are TRBV4-3 and TRBJ2-3; D call uncertain. CDR3 protein: CASSPAGFVADTQYF. As DNA, the CDR3 is TGCGCCAGCAGCCCCGCCGGTTTTGTCGCAGATACGCAGTATTTT.